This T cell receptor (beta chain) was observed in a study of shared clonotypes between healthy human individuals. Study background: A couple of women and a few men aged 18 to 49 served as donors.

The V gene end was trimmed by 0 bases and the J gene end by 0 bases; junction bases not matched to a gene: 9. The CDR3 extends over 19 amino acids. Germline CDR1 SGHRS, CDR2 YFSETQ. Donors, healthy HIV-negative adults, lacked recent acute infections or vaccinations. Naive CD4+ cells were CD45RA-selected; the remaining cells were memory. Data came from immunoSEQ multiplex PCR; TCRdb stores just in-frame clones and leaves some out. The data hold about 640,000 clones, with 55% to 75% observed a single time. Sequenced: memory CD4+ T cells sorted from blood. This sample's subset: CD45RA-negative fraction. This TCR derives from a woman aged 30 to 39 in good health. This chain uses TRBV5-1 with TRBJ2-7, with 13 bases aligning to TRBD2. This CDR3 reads CASSLAPGTSGVRSYEQYF. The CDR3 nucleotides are TGCGCCAGCAGCTTGGCCCCCGGGACTAGCGGGGTCCGCTCCTACGAGCAGTACTTC.